This passage covers 29 T cell receptor beta chains from one sample sequenced in a study of siplizumab effects on memory and regulatory T cells (dated by TCRdb to the late 2010s). Libraries were built with the immunoSEQ multiplex PCR assay. TCRdb took over this immuneACCESS table, retaining in-frame rearrangements with V and J assigned. Such tables are incomplete; in checked studies, under half of the missing clones stem from an unresolved V gene, and the remainder is unexplained. In all, the sample holds about 50,000 clones, and 95% to 98% of those were seen once. Clones ranked in the top ten supply 1.1% of the sample. The specimen was naive CD8+ T cells sorted from blood. The label giving this sample's cell subset or site can be read as: unstimulated naive T cells. The receptors were gathered from a human donor in good health.

The genes are TRBV27 and TRBJ2-5; D gene unclear. This CDR3 is 14 amino acids long. Germline V gives CDR1 MNHEY, CDR2 SMNVEV (reference sequence). Deletions cut 0 bases from V and 5 bases from J, with 10 bases between. DNA of the CDR3: TGTGCCAGCAGTTTATCAGGTGGTAGGGAGACCCAGTACTTC. Amino acids: CASSLSGGRETQYF.

The chain combines TRBV11-2 with TRBJ1-5, with 9 bases aligning to TRBD1. This CDR3 has 15 amino acids. CDR1 SGHAT and CDR2 FQNNGV come from the germline V gene. V lost 3 bases and J lost 7; bases outside the gene matches: 7. CDR3 nucleotides: TGTGCCAGCAGCTTGGGACAGGGTAGTTGGCAGCCCCAGCATTTT. This translates into CASSLGQGSWQPQHF.

The V and J genes are TRBV4-2 and TRBJ1-5, with unresolved D. This CDR3 spans 13 amino acids. The V end was cut by 1 base, the J end by 9 bases, with 10 bases between. The germline V gene has CDR1 LGHNA and CDR2 YNFKEQ. CDR3 DNA: TGTGCCAGCAGCCAAGCCGTAAACCTGCCCCAGCATTTT. Translation gives CASSQAVNLPQHF.

The rearrangement links TRBV28 to TRBJ2-1; unclear D gene. There are 12 residues in the CDR3. CDR1 is MDHEN, CDR2 SYDVKM, per germline. Trimming pared 4 bases from V and 7 bases from J, leaving 8 bases between. DNA for the CDR3: TGTGCCAGCAGTTCGGTAGGGAATGAGCAGTTCTTC. Amino acids: CASSSVGNEQFF.

This clone was picked up one time. This chain uses TRBV27 with TRBJ1-4, with a possible D match to TRBD1 (5 bases). V was shortened by 5 bases and J by 7 bases, with 8 bases between the two germline ends. There are 12 residues in the CDR3. CDR1 and CDR2 from the germline V gene are MNHEY and SMNVEV (reference sequence). Here the CDR3 reads CASSPQGEKLFF. As DNA, the CDR3 is TGTGCCAGCAGTCCTCAGGGTGAAAAACTGTTTTTT.

The rearrangement joins TRBV6-4 to TRBJ2-2; 11 bases line up with TRBD2. The CDR3 loop spans 16 amino acids. Germline CDR1 is MRHNA and CDR2 is SNTAGT. V lost 5 bases, J lost 4 bases, and 6 bases stayed unmatched. As DNA, the CDR3 is TGTGCCAGCAGTCCCCTTAGCGGGAGGGCCACCGGGGAGCTGTTTTTT. Translated: CASSPLSGRATGELFF.

The CDR3 protein is CASSLDRYNEQFF. In DNA, the CDR3 is TGTGCCAGCAGCCTGGACAGATACAATGAGCAGTTCTTC. The gene calls are TRBV5-4 and TRBJ2-1; the D gene is possibly TRBD1 (6 bases). CDR1 SGHNT and CDR2 YYREEE come from the germline V gene (reference sequence). The CDR3 runs 13 residues. The V end was cut by 4 bases, the J end by 4 bases, with 9 bases between. Looking up the rest from reference TRBV5-4 and TRBJ2-1 gives the full variable domain: ETGVTQSPTHLIKTRGQQVTLRCSSQSGHNTVSWYQQALGQGPQFIFQYYREEENGRGNFPPRFSGLQFPNYSSELNVNALELDDSALYLCASSLDRYNEQFFGPGTRLTVL.

V usage is TRBV6-1 and J usage is TRBJ2-7; possible D gene TRBD1, 6 bases. The V and J ends lost 6 bases and 6 bases respectively, with 6 bases between them. CDR3 size: 10 residues. In germline, CDR1 is MNHNS, CDR2 SASEGT. CDR3 protein: CASRGGEQYF. The CDR3 DNA follows: TGTGCCAGCAGAGGGGGCGAGCAGTACTTC.

The genes are TRBV10-3 and TRBJ1-1; 8 bases map to TRBD1. Trimming at V came to 6 bases and at J to 6 bases, leaving 6 bases not matched to a gene. This CDR3 comprises 13 residues. Germline V lookup: CDR1 ENHRY, CDR2 SYGVKD. The CDR3 spells CAIRDRDNAEAFF. The CDR3, as DNA: TGTGCCATCAGGGACAGGGATAATGCTGAAGCTTTCTTT.

The rearrangement uses TRBV6-5 and TRBJ1-1; D is unresolved. Trimming removed 4 bases at V and 7 bases at J, with 7 bases between. CDR1 and CDR2 from the germline V gene are MNHEY and SVGAGI. This CDR3 is 11 amino acids long. CDR3 in DNA: TGTGCCAGCAGTTCCGGAAATGAAGCTTTCTTT. Its protein product is CASSSGNEAFF.

The V gene is TRBV7-2, the J gene TRBJ2-2, with 7 bases fitting TRBD2. Germline CDR1 SGHTA, CDR2 FQGNSA. This CDR3 is 14 amino acids long. V trimming: 2 bases; J trimming: 6 bases; junction bases outside the gene matches: 3. For the CDR3, the DNA is TGTGCCAGCAGCTTAACTAGCGTAGCCGGGGAGCTGTTTTTT. Protein product: CASSLTSVAGELFF.

The chain combines TRBV30 with TRBJ1-1; 7 bases are shared with TRBD1. V lost 5 bases, J lost 1 base, and 10 bases stayed unmatched. From germline, CDR1 is GTSNPN and CDR2 SVGIG (reference sequence). This CDR3 comprises 15 residues. CDR3 coding DNA: TGTGCCTGGCCACCTTCCGGGACAGCGAACACTGAAGCTTTCTTT. It translates to CAWPPSGTANTEAFF.

This sequence joins TRBV9 and TRBJ1-5; possibly TRBD1 for D (6 bases). CDR3 length: 14 amino acids. From germline, CDR1 is SGDLS and CDR2 YYNGEE. Between the trimmed V and J ends, which lost 3 bases and 7 bases, there was a span of 14 bases. The CDR3, as DNA: TGTGCCAGCAGCGAGGGGGGGCCCGGGCAGCCCCAGCATTTT. Its protein is CASSEGGPGQPQHF.

V usage is TRBV29-1 and J usage is TRBJ1-1, with D uncertain. With 2 bases removed from V and 12 bases from J, the gap between germline ends came to 13 bases. The CDR3 sequence is 11 residues long. Germline-derived CDR1 and CDR2 are SQVTM and ANQGSEA. CDR3 loop: CSVEKVRVTFF. CDR3 bases: TGCAGCGTTGAAAAGGTCAGAGTAACTTTCTTT.

The count of this clone is one. V is TRBV7-8 and J is TRBJ2-1, with 12 bases that match TRBD2. CDR1 and CDR2 from the germline V gene are SGHVS and FQNEAQ. CDR3 size: 15 residues. J was trimmed by 10 bases and V by 4 bases; bases with no gene match: 8. CDR3 DNA: TGTGCCAGCAGCTCCCCTAGCGGGAGGGCCTGGGAGCAGTTCTTC. This gives the protein CASSSPSGRAWEQFF.

The rearrangement uses TRBV27 and TRBJ1-1; D call uncertain. Trimming pared 3 bases from V and 5 bases from J, leaving 7 bases between. From germline, CDR1 is MNHEY and CDR2 SMNVEV (reference sequence). The CDR3 totals 12 residues. CDR3 residues: CASSFKVTEAFF. CDR3 nucleotide sequence: TGTGCCAGCAGTTTTAAGGTTACTGAAGCTTTCTTT.

This chain links TRBV7-3 with TRBJ1-4; no firm D call. V lost 0 bases and J 0 bases, leaving 5 bases between the germline ends. CDR3 length equals 15 residues. Germline lookup yields CDR1 SGHTA and CDR2 FQGTGA. CDR3 bases: TGTGCCAGCAGCTTAACGGGAGCAACTAATGAAAAACTGTTTTTT. This codes for CASSLTGATNEKLFF.

V and J are TRBV29-1 and TRBJ1-5; 7 nucleotides align to TRBD1. The V and J ends lost 5 bases and 1 base, in that order; junction bases with no gene match: 5. The CDR3 covers 14 residues. The germline V gene encodes CDR1 SQVTM and CDR2 ANQGSEA. The DNA of the CDR3 is TGCAGCGTTCTGTCAGGGGGGAGCAATCAGCCCCAGCATTTT. This gives the protein CSVLSGGSNQPQHF.

The V and J genes are TRBV7-9 and TRBJ2-1; tentative D call: TRBD2 (5 bases). From germline, CDR1 is SEHNR and CDR2 FQNEAQ (reference sequence). The length of the CDR3 is 16 residues. V was trimmed by 5 bases and J by 5 bases, leaving 19 bases between them. CDR3 nucleotides: TGTGCCAGCAGCCCCTTGTTAGGGAGCAAAGACAATGAGCAGTTCTTC. Protein product: CASSPLLGSKDNEQFF.

The chain joins TRBV6-4 to TRBJ2-2, with D tentatively TRBD1 (6 bases). The CDR3 extends over 14 amino acids. In germline, CDR1 is MRHNA, CDR2 SNTAGT. V was clipped by 6 bases and J by 4 bases, with 12 bases between them. Here the CDR3 reads CASRPTGSTGELFF. CDR3 DNA: TGTGCCAGCAGACCGACAGGATCCACCGGGGAGCTGTTTTTT.

V usage is TRBV28 and J usage is TRBJ1-2; 11 nucleotides match TRBD1. The CDR3 is 14 residues long. With V trimmed by 6 bases and J by 6 bases, 6 bases remained unmatched. Per the germline V gene, CDR1 is MDHEN and CDR2 is SYDVKM. The CDR3 is CASRDPGQGDGYTF. Here the CDR3 DNA reads TGTGCCAGCAGAGATCCGGGACAGGGGGATGGCTACACCTTC.

CDR3 sequence reads: CASSIGAGANEKLFF. In DNA, the CDR3 is TGTGCCAGTAGTATAGGGGCCGGGGCGAATGAAAAACTGTTTTTT. V is TRBV19 and J is TRBJ1-4; possible D gene TRBD1, 5 bases. The V gene's germline CDR1 is LNHDA and CDR2 SQIVND (reference sequence). The V end lost 1 base, the J end lost 5 bases, and 11 bases lay between the germline ends. CDR3 length: 15 residues.

The chain carries TRBV30 and TRBJ1-4, with a possible D match to TRBD1 (5 bases). Germline assignment: CDR1 GTSNPN and CDR2 SVGIG (reference sequence). V dropped 0 bases and J dropped 4 bases, with 9 bases sitting between them. The CDR3 is 14 amino acids. The CDR3 coding sequence is TGTGCCTGGAGTGTTGTCAGGGTTAATGAAAAACTGTTTTTT. Translated, it gives CAWSVVRVNEKLFF.

The rearrangement uses TRBV5-4 and TRBJ1-2, with D tentatively TRBD1 (6 bases). The germline gives CDR1 SGHNT, CDR2 YYREEE (reference sequence). The CDR3 is 16 amino acids. Trimming shortened V by 0 bases and J by 0 bases, and 12 bases separated the two germline ends. The CDR3 DNA reads TGTGCCAGCAGCTTGGTGGGGGCTCAGGCTAACTATGGCTACACCTTC. Its protein product is CASSLVGAQANYGYTF.

The V and J genes are TRBV28 and TRBJ2-7; 7 nucleotides align to TRBD1. The germline gives CDR1 MDHEN, CDR2 SYDVKM. The CDR3 has 14 residues. Trimming took 6 bases from V and 4 from J; bases not matched to a gene: 9. The CDR3 sequence: CASRTGTEAYEQYF. In DNA, the CDR3 is TGTGCCAGCAGAACCGGGACAGAGGCTTACGAGCAGTACTTC.

The chain combines TRBV2 with TRBJ2-1; 8 bases agree with TRBD2. Germline lookup yields CDR1 SNHLY and CDR2 FYNNEI. This CDR3 has 16 residues. V shed 0 bases, J shed 4 bases, and the junction held 5 bases outside the gene matches. The CDR3 sequence: CASSEAAGGSYNEQFF. The CDR3 bases are TGTGCCAGCAGTGAAGCGGCGGGAGGATCATACAATGAGCAGTTCTTC.

The rearrangement joins TRBV4-1 to TRBJ1-1; D unclear. This CDR3 has 12 residues. CDR1 and CDR2 from the germline V gene are MGHRA and YSYEKL. V gave up 4 bases and J gave up 0 bases, with 3 bases separating them. The CDR3 sequence is CASSRMNTEAFF. The CDR3 nucleotides read TGCGCCAGCAGCCGTATGAACACTGAAGCTTTCTTT.

The chain uses TRBV6-5 and TRBJ1-4; 9 bases match TRBD1. Germline V gene lookup returns CDR1 MNHEY and CDR2 SVGAGI. The CDR3 is 13 residues long. The J segment lost 5 bases and the V segment lost 5 bases, leaving 0 bases of the junction unmatched. The CDR3 reads CASSTGGNEKLFF. The CDR3 DNA follows: TGTGCCAGCAGTACAGGGGGCAATGAAAAACTGTTTTTT.

The V call is TRBV2, the J call TRBJ2-1, with unresolved D. V was shortened by 3 bases and J by 10 bases, with 10 bases between the two germline ends. The CDR3 contains 12 residues. Germline loops: CDR1 SNHLY, CDR2 FYNNEI. In DNA form, the CDR3 reads TGTGCCAGCAGTGAGGCCACCGGGGAGCAGTTCTTC. Translating gives CASSEATGEQFF.